These 24 T cell receptor beta chains share one sample of origin, sequenced in a study of cytomegalovirus exposure and HLA in healthy donors. PCR primers comprised 60 Vbeta and 13 Jbeta primers. Libraries were prepared by immunoSEQ multiplex PCR; TCRdb keeps only in-frame clonotypes and omits some of them. The sample has 130,000 to 150,000 clones, about 64% seen once. The sample taken for sequencing was PBMCs. Every receptor here comes from a man aged 60 to 75 in good health and CMV-seronegative.

This clone was seen only once. The V and J genes are TRBV5-1 and TRBJ1-2; D remains ambiguous. The germline V gene encodes CDR1 SGHRS and CDR2 YFSETQ. CDR3 length: 15 residues. The V and J ends lost 4 bases and 1 base respectively, with 14 bases between them. CDR3 DNA: TGCGCCAGCAGCCCGGCGGCCGGGATTAACTATGGCTACACCTTC. This sequence encodes CASSPAAGINYGYTF.

The rearrangement links TRBV2 to TRBJ1-1; the D is unclear. V lost 8 bases and J lost 1, with 14 bases in between. The germline gives CDR1 SNHLY, CDR2 FYNNEI. This CDR3 has 14 amino acids. The CDR3 DNA reads as TGTGCCAGCCCCACCGCGGGTAAGAACACTGAAGCTTTCTTT. Translation gives CASPTAGKNTEAFF.

The chain couples TRBV27 to TRBJ2-5, with D tentatively TRBD2 (6 bases). The CDR3 length is 13 residues. Germline V gene sequence: CDR1 MNHEY, CDR2 SMNVEV (reference sequence). V was shortened by 4 bases and J by 4 bases, with 10 bases between the two germline ends. CDR3 region: CASSSLATETQYF. The CDR3 DNA reads as TGTGCCAGCAGTTCCCTAGCGACAGAGACCCAGTACTTC.

The V call is TRBV30, the J call TRBJ1-3; TRBD1 agrees at 7 bases. The length of the CDR3 is 15 residues. The germline gives CDR1 GTSNPN, CDR2 SVGIG (reference sequence). The trim removed 3 bases at V and 1 base at J, leaving 6 bases unmatched. The DNA for the CDR3 is TGTGCCTGGAGGGGACAGCCGATATCTGGAAACACCATATATTTT. Translated, it gives CAWRGQPISGNTIYF.

The chain uses TRBV19 and TRBJ1-6; no reliable D call. Germline V gives CDR1 LNHDA, CDR2 SQIVND (reference sequence). The CDR3 spans 15 residues. Trimming took 5 bases from V and 7 from J, leaving 15 bases between them. This chain's CDR3 is CASSEMAAGNSPLHF. The CDR3 DNA reads as TGTGCCAGTAGTGAGATGGCAGCAGGCAATTCACCCCTCCACTTT.

The rearrangement joins TRBV7-3 to TRBJ2-5; D is perhaps TRBD2 (5 bases). Per germline, CDR1 SGHTA and CDR2 FQGTGA. The CDR3 loop spans 13 amino acids. Trimming shortened V by 0 bases and J by 4 bases, and 6 bases separated the two germline ends. CDR3 sequence reads: CASSLTRVETQYF. In DNA, the CDR3 is TGTGCCAGCAGCTTAACGCGGGTAGAGACCCAGTACTTC. The variable domain in full, completed from reference TRBV7-3 and TRBJ2-5, reads GAGVSQTPSNKVTEKGKYVELRCDPISGHTALYWYRQSLGQGPEFLIYFQGTGAADDSGLPNDRFFAVRPEGSVSTLKIQRTERGDSAVYLCASSLTRVETQYFGPGTRLLVL.

This sequence joins TRBV30 and TRBJ1-5; D uncertain. V shed 2 bases and J shed 2 bases, with 7 bases lying between them. In germline, CDR1 is GTSNPN, CDR2 SVGIG (reference sequence). The CDR3 is 13 residues long. Here the CDR3 reads CAWSHQGNQPQHF. CDR3 coding DNA: TGTGCCTGGAGTCACCAGGGCAATCAGCCCCAGCATTTT.

This sequence joins TRBV4-1 and TRBJ2-1, with D maybe TRBD2 (5 bases). Trimming stripped 5 bases from V and 4 bases from J, with 21 bases between. Germline CDR1 MGHRA, CDR2 YSYEKL. The CDR3 has 17 amino acids. Here the CDR3 DNA reads TGCGCCAGCAGCTCCCCCTCCCGCGCTGCGGGTTACAATGAGCAGTTCTTC. It codes for CASSSPSRAAGYNEQFF.

V gene TRBV2 combines with J gene TRBJ2-1, with 15 bases fitting TRBD2. V lost 6 bases to trimming and J lost 2 bases; unmatched junction nucleotides: 5. This CDR3 comprises 17 residues. Germline V gene lookup returns CDR1 SNHLY and CDR2 FYNNEI. The DNA of the CDR3 is TGTGCCAGCAGAGCCGGACTAGCGGGAGGGCCCTACAATGAGCAGTTCTTC. As protein: CASRAGLAGGPYNEQFF.

The J gene is TRBJ2-1, the V gene TRBV6-5; 9 bases match TRBD1. V was clipped by 6 bases and J by 1 base; unmatched bases: 4. The length of the CDR3 is 15 residues. Germline assignment: CDR1 MNHEY and CDR2 SVGAGI. CDR3 protein: CASRGDRASYNEQFF. The DNA for the CDR3 is TGTGCCAGCAGGGGGGACAGGGCGTCCTACAATGAGCAGTTCTTC.

This chain connects TRBV5-1 to TRBJ2-7, with 10 bases that match TRBD1. Germline V lookup: CDR1 SGHRS, CDR2 YFSETQ. V shed 5 bases and J 4 bases; nucleotides not matched to a gene: 12. CDR3 size: 16 residues. The CDR3 reads CASSTGPTGGLYEQYF. The CDR3 DNA sequence: TGCGCCAGCAGTACGGGCCCGACAGGGGGCCTTTACGAGCAGTACTTC. Complete variable domain (other parts from reference TRBV5-1 and TRBJ2-7): KAGVTQTPRYLIKTRGQQVTLSCSPISGHRSVSWYQQTPGQGLQFLFEYFSETQRNKGNFPGRFSGRQFSNSRSEMNVSTLELGDSALYLCASSTGPTGGLYEQYFGPGTRLTVT.

The chain has TRBV30 and TRBJ1-2; TRBD1 aligns across 8 bases. V gave up 4 bases and J gave up 0 bases; unmatched junction bases: 7. Per the germline V gene, CDR1 is GTSNPN and CDR2 is SVGIG (reference sequence). This CDR3 comprises 15 residues. The CDR3 DNA sequence: TGTGCCTGGACTCCTCCGGACAGGGCTAACTATGGCTACACCTTC. Translating it yields CAWTPPDRANYGYTF.

V usage is TRBV5-6 and J usage is TRBJ2-7; possible D gene TRBD1, 5 bases. This CDR3 is 14 amino acids long. Per germline, CDR1 SGHDT and CDR2 YYEEEE. Trimming took 0 bases from V and 4 from J, leaving 11 bases between them. This chain's CDR3 is CASSLEGPAYEQYF. CDR3 nucleotide sequence: TGTGCCAGCAGCTTGGAGGGGCCAGCTTACGAGCAGTACTTC.

CDR3 bases: TGTGCCAGCTCACCAGATCCGGGACTAGCGGGAGAGACGGGGGAGACCCAGTACTTC. This sequence encodes CASSPDPGLAGETGETQYF. The rearrangement joins TRBV18 to TRBJ2-5; the match to TRBD2 covers 14 bases. J was trimmed by 5 bases and V by 2 bases; bases with no gene match: 13. Germline CDR1 is KGHSH and CDR2 is LQKENI. CDR3 length: 19 amino acids.

This clone was observed once. This chain joins TRBV2 and TRBJ1-5; unclear D gene. The V and J ends lost 7 bases and 1 base respectively, with 8 bases between them. CDR1 is SNHLY, CDR2 FYNNEI, per germline. CDR3 size: 13 residues. In nucleotides, the CDR3 is TGTGCCAGCACGGGTGGAAGCAATCAGCCCCAGCATTTT. This sequence encodes CASTGGSNQPQHF.

The V gene is TRBV28, the J gene TRBJ2-7; TRBD1 agrees at 8 bases. The CDR3 spans 14 residues. After removal of 5 bases from V and 3 bases from J, the junction contained 6 bases not matched to a gene. The germline CDR1 and CDR2 sequences are MDHEN and SYDVKM. In DNA, the CDR3 is TGTGCCAGCAGTCCGGGACAGGCCAGCTACGAGCAGTACTTC. It yields the protein CASSPGQASYEQYF.

This clone was seen a single time. This chain links TRBV2 with TRBJ2-3; 11 bases line up with TRBD2. J gave up 0 bases and V 6 bases, and 2 bases lay outside the gene matches. CDR1 SNHLY and CDR2 FYNNEI come from the germline V gene. The CDR3 contains 15 residues. CDR3 nucleotide sequence: TGTGCCAGCAGACTAGCGGGGGAGAGCACAGATACGCAGTATTTT. Its protein product is CASRLAGESTDTQYF.

The V and J genes are TRBV29-1 and TRBJ2-5; 7 bases fit TRBD2. Near its end, the DNA agrees better with TRBJ2-7, so the J call may be wrong. This CDR3 comprises 14 residues. Per the germline V gene, CDR1 is SQVTM and CDR2 is ANQGSEA. DNA for the CDR3: TGCAGCGTCTCTCGGTCCGGGAGGAAGTACGAGCAGTACTTC. Translation gives CSVSRSGRKYEQYF.

The genes are TRBV7-9 and TRBJ2-7, with TRBD2 as a possible D gene (6 bases). V lost 4 bases and J 3 bases, leaving 16 bases between the germline ends. The germline V gene encodes CDR1 SEHNR and CDR2 FQNEAQ (reference sequence). This CDR3 spans 15 amino acids. The DNA for the CDR3 is TGTGCCAGCAGCTCCCAGGCCCGACTAGTCTACGAGCAGTACTTC. Its protein is CASSSQARLVYEQYF.

This clone was seen only a few times. This rearrangement joins TRBV7-9 to TRBJ1-2; TRBD1 might be the D (5 bases). Germline values: CDR1 SEHNR, CDR2 FQNEAQ (reference sequence). The CDR3 has 14 residues. Deletions cut 3 bases from V and 5 bases from J, with 13 bases between. CDR3 sequence: CASSLGGTEYGYTF. CDR3 in DNA: TGTGCCAGCAGCTTGGGCGGGACGGAATATGGCTACACCTTC.

The chain uses TRBV29-1 and TRBJ2-1; D is unclear. Germline V lookup: CDR1 SQVTM, CDR2 ANQGSEA. This CDR3 contains 15 residues. Trimming removed 2 bases from V and 0 bases from J, with 11 bases in between. CDR3 region: CSVETPTLSYNEQFF. CDR3 sequence (DNA): TGCAGCGTTGAAACCCCGACTCTCTCCTACAATGAGCAGTTCTTC.

The chain employs TRBV9 and TRBJ2-6; the match to TRBD1 covers 9 bases. Trimming at V came to 4 bases and at J to 1 base, leaving 9 bases not matched to a gene. The germline CDR1 and CDR2 sequences are SGDLS and YYNGEE. The CDR3 covers 18 residues. In nucleotides, the CDR3 is TGTGCCAGCAGCTCATGGGACAGGGTGGTTTCTGGGGCCAACGTCCTGACTTTC. Translating gives CASSSWDRVVSGANVLTF. Drawing the rest from reference TRBV9 and TRBJ2-6, the complete variable domain is DSGVTQTPKHLITATGQRVTLRCSPRSGDLSVYWYQQSLDQGLQFLIQYYNGEERAKGNILERFSAQQFPDLHSELNLSSLELGDSALYFCASSSWDRVVSGANVLTFGAGSRLTVL.

This sequence joins TRBV9 and TRBJ2-2; TRBD2 aligns across 8 bases. V dropped 3 bases and J dropped 2; count of bases not matched to a gene: 18. Germline V gene sequence: CDR1 SGDLS, CDR2 YYNGEE. The CDR3 length is 20 residues. In DNA form, the CDR3 reads TGTGCCAGCAGCGCGTCCGTTCTAGCGGGCGGGCTAATAAACACCGGGGAGCTGTTTTTT. Amino acids: CASSASVLAGGLINTGELFF.

The table lists this clone with a count of one. This chain links TRBV6-1 with TRBJ1-1, with 8 bases lining up with TRBD1. With V trimmed by 6 bases and J by 3 bases, 3 bases remained unmatched. Germline V gene sequence: CDR1 MNHNS, CDR2 SASEGT. The CDR3 extends over 13 amino acids. CDR3 amino acids: CASRTTGDTEAFF. CDR3 coding DNA: TGTGCCAGCAGGACGACAGGGGACACTGAAGCTTTCTTT.